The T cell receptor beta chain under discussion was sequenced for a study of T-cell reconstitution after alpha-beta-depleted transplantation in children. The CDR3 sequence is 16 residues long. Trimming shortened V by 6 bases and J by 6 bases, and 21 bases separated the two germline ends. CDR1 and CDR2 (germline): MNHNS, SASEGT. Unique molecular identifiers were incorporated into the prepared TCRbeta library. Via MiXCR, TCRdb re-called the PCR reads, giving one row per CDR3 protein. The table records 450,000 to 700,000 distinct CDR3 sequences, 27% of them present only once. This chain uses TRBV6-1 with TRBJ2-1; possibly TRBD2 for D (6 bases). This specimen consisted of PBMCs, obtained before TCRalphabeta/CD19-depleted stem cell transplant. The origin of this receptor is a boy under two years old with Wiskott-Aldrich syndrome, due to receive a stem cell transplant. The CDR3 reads CASSRGVSRRVNEQFF. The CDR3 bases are TGTGCCAGCAGCCGCGGGGTTAGCCGGAGAGTCAATGAGCAGTTCTTC.